This is a list of T cell receptor beta chains from one sample in a study of STAT5B mutations in CD4+ large granular lymphocyte leukemia. Profiling relied on immunoSEQ multiplex PCR, and the TCRdb table lists in-frame clones only, not all of them. The sample has thousands of clones; around 75% are singletons. Sample: PBMCs. The receptors here all came from a woman in her fifties or sixties with CD4+ T-cell large granular lymphocyte leukemia. CDR3s include the opening cysteine and the closing phenylalanine or tryptophan. D genes are given only for firm matches. Clone size, where shown, is once, few, many, or a class for clones that have expanded.

j_call v_call clone_size d_call cdr3_nt cdr3_aa
TRBJ1-4 TRBV27 - TRBD1 TGTGCCAGCAGTTCGGGACAGTATAATGAAAAACTGTTTTTT CASSSGQYNEKLFF
TRBJ2-3 TRBV28 - TRBD2 TGTGCCAGCAGTTATACTAGCGGGTCTCCAGGGACAGATACGCAGTATTTT CASSYTSGSPGTDTQYF
TRBJ2-2 TRBV18 - - TGTGCCAGCTCACTGGGGACTTCGAACACCGGGGAGCTGTTTTTT CASSLGTSNTGELFF
TRBJ1-1 TRBV4-1 - - TGCGCCAGCAGCCAAGATAGGGTGAACACTGAAGCTTTCTTT CASSQDRVNTEAFF
TRBJ2-2 TRBV9 - - TGTGCCAGCAGCGTAGAAGGCAGGAAGGACACCGGGGAGCTGTTTTTT CASSVEGRKDTGELFF
TRBJ2-7 TRBV4-3 - - TGCGCCAGCAGCCAAGGACGGGCCAACCGAGGCCACGAGCAGTACTTC CASSQGRANRGHEQYF
TRBJ2-5 TRBV6-6 - TRBD1 TGTGCCAGCAGTTACCTCAGGGGGCGGCAAGAGACCCAGTACTTC CASSYLRGRQETQYF
TRBJ2-3 TRBV5-1 few - TGCGCCAGCAGCCCTGCGATCCACACAGATACGCAGTATTTT CASSPAIHTDTQYF
TRBJ2-7 TRBV7-9 - - TGTGCCAGCAGCTTTCAAGCGGGACAGTCCTACGAGCAGTACTTC CASSFQAGQSYEQYF
TRBJ1-2 TRBV28 - TRBD1 TGTGCCAGCAGTCGACAGGGGGACCAGGCCTATGGCTACACCTTC CASSRQGDQAYGYTF
TRBJ1-1 TRBV15 few - TGTGCCACCAGCAGAAACAGGGTGAACACTGAAGCTTTCTTT CATSRNRVNTEAFF
TRBJ2-2 TRBV5-1 - - TGCGCCAGCAGCTTATCCGCGGACAGAAACGCCGGGGAGCTGTTTTTT CASSLSADRNAGELFF
TRBJ2-7 TRBV7-9 - TRBD2 TGTGCCAGCAGCGGGGGGGGTCCCTACGAGCAGTACTTC CASSGGGPYEQYF
TRBJ1-5 TRBV19 - TRBD1 TGTGCCAGTAGCGAACAGGGGGCTGGGGACAATCAGCCCCAGCATTTT CASSEQGAGDNQPQHF
TRBJ2-1 TRBV10-3 once TRBD1 TGTGCCATTTCTGACCGGACAGGGGGCTATCTGGAGCAGTTCTTC CAISDRTGGYLEQFF
TRBJ2-7 TRBV21-1 - - TGTGCCAGCAGCACCCTGACAGACTCCAACGAGCAGTACTTC CASSTLTDSNEQYF
TRBJ1-5 TRBV28 - TRBD1 TGTGCCAGCAGTTCCCTGACAGGGGGTGGCAATCAGCCCCAGCATTTT CASSSLTGGGNQPQHF
TRBJ1-1 TRBV6-6 - - TGTGCCAGCAGTTACGGGGAGGGGAACACTGAAGCTTTCTTT CASSYGEGNTEAFF
TRBJ2-7 TRBV29-1 - - TGCAGCGTTACAGGGACCCACGAGCAGTACTTC CSVTGTHEQYF
TRBJ1-6 TRBV4-1 - - TGCGCCAGCAGCCAAGCCAAGGGGCTCATCAGGTCACCCCTCCACTTT CASSQAKGLIRSPLHF
TRBJ2-3 TRBV7-8 - - TGTGCCAGCAGCTTAAGGGTCTTGGGGCCGGATACGCAGTATTTT CASSLRVLGPDTQYF
TRBJ1-1 TRBV6-5 - - TGTGCCAGCAGTTCCCGGGACCGCCGAGTAGCTTTCTTT CASSSRDRRVAFF
TRBJ1-2 TRBV27 - TRBD1 TGTGCCAGCAGGGGGACAGAGGGTGGCTATGGCTACACCTTC CASRGTEGGYGYTF
TRBJ2-7 TRBV14 - TRBD1 TGTGCCAGCAGCCAAGGACAGGGGGCCTACTACTCCTACGAGCAGTACTTC CASSQGQGAYYSYEQYF
TRBJ1-1 TRBV5-1 - - TGCGCCAGCAGCTTGGCCGGGGGATCGGCTGAAGCTTTCTTT CASSLAGGSAEAFF
TRBJ1-2 TRBV28 few - TGTGCCAGCAGTTTACCGCACTTCAATGGCTACACCTTC CASSLPHFNGYTF
TRBJ2-5 TRBV5-1 few - TGCGCCAGCAGCTTGGGGGGGGTTAGCATTCTCCAAGAGACCCAGTACTTC CASSLGGVSILQETQYF
TRBJ1-3 TRBV19 - - TGTGCCAGTAGTGATCCGCGGGGAAACACCATATATTTT CASSDPRGNTIYF
TRBJ2-7 TRBV2 few - TGTGCCAGCAGTGAGGATGGACTGCCTTACGAGCAGTACTTC CASSEDGLPYEQYF